Presented here are 8 T cell receptor beta chains from one specimen sequenced in a study of regulatory T cells in long-lasting Graves disease (dated by TCRdb to about 2021). The time point label here, explained by the study, means: newly diagnosed GD, antithyroid drugs for less than 3 months. For both TCR sequencing and RNA sequencing, RNA was extracted from PBMCs in TRIzol. Library creation used multiplex PCR. The sequencer listed for this sample is Illumina HiSeq 4000. iRepertoire HTBI primers and Arm-PCR amplification of CDR3 regions were used to construct TCR beta libraries. TCRdb ran its own pipeline on the public reads, namely fastp trimming at Q25 and MiXCR clone calling, and kept in-frame beta chains. Each CDR3 protein appears once, grouped with its most common genes and DNA. This sample gives more than 300,000 distinct CDR3 sequences in total; around 15% of them show up just once. Of the sample, around 21% is held by the ten largest clones.

The sample was also linked to a second study, of T cells in Graves' hyperthyroidism and ophthalmopathy.

Sequenced material: peripheral blood mononuclear cells (PBMCs), taken at new diagnosis, from a patient treated with antithyroid drugs. Receptors were obtained from a woman aged 18-29 years with Graves disease. Donor details come from another sample of the same person, matched by shared clones.

The V gene is TRBV16, the J gene TRBJ1-2, with a weak D call TRBD1 (5 bases). V gave up 4 bases and J gave up 2 bases, with 17 bases separating them. The germline CDR1 and CDR2 sequences are KGHSY and FQNENV. CDR3 length: 16 amino acids. In DNA form, the CDR3 reads TGTGCCAGCAGCCCCCCCCGGGACGGAAACAACTATGGCTACACCTTC. It encodes CASSPPRDGNNYGYTF.

This clonotype was detected many times. The rearrangement uses TRBV9 and TRBJ2-7; D is uncertain. Trimming stripped 1 base from V and 2 bases from J, with 10 bases between. The CDR3 contains 14 residues. From germline, CDR1 is SGDLS and CDR2 YYNGEE. This CDR3 reads CASSVTPETYEQYF. Here the CDR3 DNA reads TGTGCCAGCAGCGTAACTCCGGAAACCTACGAGCAGTACTTC.

Only a few counts were recorded for this clonotype. The chain joins TRBV5-1 to TRBJ2-6; D ambiguous. CDR1 is SGHRS and CDR2 is YFSETQ in the germline V gene. The CDR3 length is 17 residues. V lost 4 bases and J lost 0, with 14 bases in between. The CDR3 loop is CASSLVGWGSGANVLTF. As DNA, the CDR3 is TGCGCCAGCAGCCTGGTAGGGTGGGGCTCTGGGGCCAACGTCCTGACTTTC.

This clonotype was picked up many times. This chain uses TRBV7-2 with TRBJ2-3, with a weak D call TRBD2 (6 bases). Germline lookup yields CDR1 SGHTA and CDR2 FQGNSA. The V and J ends lost 5 bases and 2 bases respectively, with 17 bases between them. The CDR3 is 16 residues long. The CDR3 sequence: CASSREATRFTDTQYF. For the CDR3, the DNA is TGTGCCAGCAGCAGGGAGGCGACCCGGTTCACAGATACGCAGTATTTT. Variable domain in full (rest from reference TRBV7-2 and TRBJ2-3): GAGVSQSPSNKVTEKGKDVELRCDPISGHTALYWYRQSLGQGLEFLIYFQGNSAPDKSGLPSDRFSAERTGGSVSTLTIQRTQQEDSAVYLCASSREATRFTDTQYFGPGTRLTVL.

Many counts were recorded for this clonotype. The chain is built from TRBV18 and TRBJ2-7; the D is unclear. The CDR3 sequence is 15 residues long. V was shortened by 6 bases and J by 4 bases, with 19 bases between the two germline ends. The germline V gene encodes CDR1 KGHSH and CDR2 LQKENI. CDR3: CASSLPLRSAYEQYF. Here the CDR3 DNA reads TGTGCCAGCTCCTTGCCCCTTCGCTCGGCTTACGAGCAGTACTTC.

This rearrangement joins TRBV24-1 to TRBJ2-1; possibly TRBD1 or TRBD2 for D (5 bases each). This CDR3 comprises 18 residues. CDR1 is KGHDR, CDR2 SFDVKD, per germline. V lost 1 base, J lost 0 bases, and 15 bases lay in between. The CDR3 here is CATSDFGDGASSYNEQFF. The CDR3 region has the DNA TGTGCCACCAGTGATTTCGGGGACGGTGCCAGCTCCTACAATGAGCAGTTCTTC.

This clonotype has more than one count but fewer than ten. V usage is TRBV20-1 and J usage is TRBJ2-2, with 10 positions matching TRBD2. Germline loops: CDR1 DFQATT, CDR2 SNEGSKA (reference sequence). Trimming at V came to 3 bases and at J to 6 bases, leaving 4 bases not matched to a gene. The CDR3 contains 14 residues. In DNA form, the CDR3 reads TGCAGTGCTAGTGAAGCGGGGGGGCCCGGGGAGCTGTTTTTT. This translates into CSASEAGGPGELFF.

Remarks on this clonotype: This clone may be a read error of a much larger clone one base away. The rearrangement links TRBV6-1 to TRBJ2-3, with D perhaps TRBD1 (5 bases). CDR3 size: 13 residues. Germline V CDR1 and CDR2: MNHNS, SASEGT. The CDR3 nucleotides read TGTGCCAGCAGTATCCGCAGGGTAGATACGCAGTGTTTT. It codes for CASSIRRVDTQCF.